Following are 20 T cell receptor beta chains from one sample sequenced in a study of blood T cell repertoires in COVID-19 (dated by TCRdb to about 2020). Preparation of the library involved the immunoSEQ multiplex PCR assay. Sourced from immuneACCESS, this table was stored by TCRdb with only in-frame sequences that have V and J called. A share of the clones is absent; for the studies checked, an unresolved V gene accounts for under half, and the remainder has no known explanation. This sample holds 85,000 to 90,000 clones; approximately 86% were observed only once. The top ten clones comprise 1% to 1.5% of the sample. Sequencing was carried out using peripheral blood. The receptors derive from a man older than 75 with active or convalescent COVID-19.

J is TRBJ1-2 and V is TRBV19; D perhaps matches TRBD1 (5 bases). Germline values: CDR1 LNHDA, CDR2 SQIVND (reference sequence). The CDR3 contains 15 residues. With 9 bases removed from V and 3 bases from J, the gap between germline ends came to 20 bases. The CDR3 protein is CASRPGLRVDYGYTF. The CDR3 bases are TGTGCCAGCAGACCGGGCCTCAGGGTGGACTATGGCTACACCTTC.

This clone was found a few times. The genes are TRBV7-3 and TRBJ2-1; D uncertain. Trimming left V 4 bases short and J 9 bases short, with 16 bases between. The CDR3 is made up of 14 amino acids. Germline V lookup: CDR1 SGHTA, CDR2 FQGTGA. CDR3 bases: TGTGCCAGCAGCTCCCCCTCGAGAGAAAGTGAGCAGTTCTTC. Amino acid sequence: CASSSPSRESEQFF.

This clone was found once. CDR3 in amino acids: CASSLFRTSGRSYEQYF. CDR3 sequence (DNA): TGTGCCAGCAGCTTATTTAGGACTAGCGGGAGAAGCTACGAGCAGTACTTC. The chain has TRBV5-4 and TRBJ2-7; 13 bases are a match to TRBD2. Germline CDR1 reads SGHNT; CDR2 reads YYREEE (reference sequence). The V gene end was trimmed by 2 bases and the J gene end by 3 bases; junction bases not matched to a gene: 8. The CDR3 runs 17 residues.

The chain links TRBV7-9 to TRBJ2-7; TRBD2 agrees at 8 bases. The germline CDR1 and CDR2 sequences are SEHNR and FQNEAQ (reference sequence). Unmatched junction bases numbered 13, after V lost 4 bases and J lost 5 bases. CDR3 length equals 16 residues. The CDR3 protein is CASSSSGLAGFHEQYF. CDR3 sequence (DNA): TGTGCCAGCAGCTCTAGCGGGCTAGCGGGTTTCCACGAGCAGTACTTC.

CDR3 sequence: CASSRGLAGGGETQYF. Here the CDR3 DNA reads TGTGCCAGCAGCCGGGGACTAGCGGGAGGGGGAGAGACCCAGTACTTC. The V gene is TRBV3-1 (or the pseudogene TRBV3-2), the J gene TRBJ2-5; 16 bases agree with TRBD2. Germline V gene lookup returns CDR1 LGHDT and CDR2 YNNKEL (reference sequence). The J segment lost 4 bases and the V segment lost 4 bases, leaving 3 bases of the junction unmatched. The CDR3 runs to 16 residues.

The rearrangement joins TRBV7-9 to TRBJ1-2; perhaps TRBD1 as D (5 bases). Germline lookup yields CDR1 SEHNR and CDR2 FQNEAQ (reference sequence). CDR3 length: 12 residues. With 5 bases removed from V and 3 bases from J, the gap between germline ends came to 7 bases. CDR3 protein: CASSTGDYGYTF. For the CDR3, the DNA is TGTGCCAGCAGCACGGGGGACTATGGCTACACCTTC.

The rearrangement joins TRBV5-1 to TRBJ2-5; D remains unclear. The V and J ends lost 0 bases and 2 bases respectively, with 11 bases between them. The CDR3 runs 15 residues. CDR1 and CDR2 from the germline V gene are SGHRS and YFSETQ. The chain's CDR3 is CASSLAGQTQETQYF. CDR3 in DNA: TGCGCCAGCAGCTTGGCCGGTCAGACTCAAGAGACCCAGTACTTC.

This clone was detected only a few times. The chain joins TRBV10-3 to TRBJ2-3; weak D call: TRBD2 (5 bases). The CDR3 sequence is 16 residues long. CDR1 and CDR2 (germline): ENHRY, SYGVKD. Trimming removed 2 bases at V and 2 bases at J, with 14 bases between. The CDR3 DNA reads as TGTGCCATCAGTGAGAATGCGGGCGGGCCCACAGATACGCAGTATTTT. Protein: CAISENAGGPTDTQYF.

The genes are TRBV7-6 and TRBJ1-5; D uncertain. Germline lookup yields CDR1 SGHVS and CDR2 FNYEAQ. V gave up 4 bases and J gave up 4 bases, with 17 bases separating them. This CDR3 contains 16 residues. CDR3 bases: TGTGCCAGCAGCTCAGACGGAGGGCGGGTTAATCAGCCCCAGCATTTT. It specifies CASSSDGGRVNQPQHF.

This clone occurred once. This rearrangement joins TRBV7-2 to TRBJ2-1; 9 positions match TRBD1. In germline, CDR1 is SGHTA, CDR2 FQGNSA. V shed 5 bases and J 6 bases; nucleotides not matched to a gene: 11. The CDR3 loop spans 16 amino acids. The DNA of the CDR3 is TGTGCCAGCAGCCCCACTCCGGGACAGGGAACCAATGAGCAGTTCTTC. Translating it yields CASSPTPGQGTNEQFF. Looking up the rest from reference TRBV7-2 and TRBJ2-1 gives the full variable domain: GAGVSQSPSNKVTEKGKDVELRCDPISGHTALYWYRQSLGQGLEFLIYFQGNSAPDKSGLPSDRFSAERTGGSVSTLTIQRTQQEDSAVYLCASSPTPGQGTNEQFFGPGTRLTVL.

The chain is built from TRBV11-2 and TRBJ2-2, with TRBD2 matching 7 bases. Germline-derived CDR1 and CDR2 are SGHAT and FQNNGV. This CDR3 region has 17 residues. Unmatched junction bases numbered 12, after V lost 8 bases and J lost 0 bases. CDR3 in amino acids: CASLRRAGVPNTGELFF. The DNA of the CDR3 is TGTGCCAGCCTTCGTAGGGCGGGAGTCCCGAACACCGGGGAGCTGTTTTTT.

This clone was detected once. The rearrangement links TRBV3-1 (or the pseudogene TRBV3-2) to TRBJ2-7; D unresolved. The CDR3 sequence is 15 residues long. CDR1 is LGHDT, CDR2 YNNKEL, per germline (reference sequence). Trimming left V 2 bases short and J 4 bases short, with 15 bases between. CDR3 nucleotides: TGTGCCAGCAGCCAACGCATGGAGTCCCCGTACGAGCAGTACTTC. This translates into CASSQRMESPYEQYF.

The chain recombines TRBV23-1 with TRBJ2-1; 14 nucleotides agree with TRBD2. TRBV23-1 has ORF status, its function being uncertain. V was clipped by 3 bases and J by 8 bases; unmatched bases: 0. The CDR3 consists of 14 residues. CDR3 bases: TGCGCCAGCAGTCAGGGACTAGCGGGAGATGAGCAGTTCTTC. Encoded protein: CASSQGLAGDEQFF.

CDR3 protein: CASSLSSSYNEQFF. The CDR3 DNA reads as TGTGCCAGCAGCTTGTCCAGCTCCTACAATGAGCAGTTCTTC. V and J are TRBV5-5 and TRBJ2-1; D is unclear. The CDR3 extends over 14 amino acids. Per germline, CDR1 SGHKS and CDR2 YYEKEE (reference sequence). V shed 1 base and J shed 0 bases, with 5 bases lying between them. Full variable domain (missing parts from reference TRBV5-5 and TRBJ2-1): DAGVTQSPTHLIKTRGQQVTLRCSPISGHKSVSWYQQVLGQGPQFIFQYYEKEERGRGNFPDRFSARQFPNYSSELNVNALLLGDSALYLCASSLSSSYNEQFFGPGTRLTVL.

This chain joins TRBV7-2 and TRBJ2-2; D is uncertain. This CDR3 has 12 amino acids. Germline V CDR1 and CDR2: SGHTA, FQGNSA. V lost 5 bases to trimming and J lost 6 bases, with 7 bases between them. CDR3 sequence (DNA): TGTGCCAGCAGCCGCCGAGCCGGGGAGCTGTTTTTT. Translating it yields CASSRRAGELFF. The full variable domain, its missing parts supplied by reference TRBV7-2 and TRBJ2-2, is GAGVSQSPSNKVTEKGKDVELRCDPISGHTALYWYRQSLGQGLEFLIYFQGNSAPDKSGLPSDRFSAERTGGSVSTLTIQRTQQEDSAVYLCASSRRAGELFFGEGSRLTVL.

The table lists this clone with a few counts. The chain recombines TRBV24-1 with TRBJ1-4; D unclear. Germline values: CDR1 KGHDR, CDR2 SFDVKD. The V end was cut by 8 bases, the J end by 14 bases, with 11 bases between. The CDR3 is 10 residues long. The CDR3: CATTRPGLFF. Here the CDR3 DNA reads TGTGCCACCACCCGGCCGGGGCTGTTTTTT.

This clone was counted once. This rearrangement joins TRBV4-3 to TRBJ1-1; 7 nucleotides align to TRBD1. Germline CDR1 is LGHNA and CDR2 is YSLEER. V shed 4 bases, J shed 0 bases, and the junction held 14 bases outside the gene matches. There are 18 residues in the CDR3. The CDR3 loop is CASSPYLQGEFMNTEAFF. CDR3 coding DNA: TGCGCCAGCAGCCCCTACCTCCAGGGGGAATTCATGAACACTGAAGCTTTCTTT.

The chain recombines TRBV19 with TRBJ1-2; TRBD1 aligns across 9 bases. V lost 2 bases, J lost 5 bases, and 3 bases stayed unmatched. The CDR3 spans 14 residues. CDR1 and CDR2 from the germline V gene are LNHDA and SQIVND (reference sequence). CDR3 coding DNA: TGTGCCAGTAGTATAACGGACAGGGGATATGGCTACACCTTC. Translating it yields CASSITDRGYGYTF.

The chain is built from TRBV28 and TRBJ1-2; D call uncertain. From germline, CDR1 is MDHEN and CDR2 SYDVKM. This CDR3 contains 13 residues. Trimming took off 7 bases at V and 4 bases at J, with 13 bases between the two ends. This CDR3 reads CASTRTALYGYTF. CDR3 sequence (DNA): TGTGCCAGCACACGTACAGCCCTCTATGGCTACACCTTC.

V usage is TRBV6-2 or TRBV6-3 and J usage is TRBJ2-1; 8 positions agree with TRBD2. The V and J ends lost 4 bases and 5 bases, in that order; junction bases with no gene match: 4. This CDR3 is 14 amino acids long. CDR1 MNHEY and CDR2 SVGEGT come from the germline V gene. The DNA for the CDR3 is TGTGCCAGCAGTTTGCGGGAGGCCCACAATGAGCAGTTCTTC. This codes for CASSLREAHNEQFF.